This TCR beta chain is drawn from a study of cytomegalovirus exposure and HLA in healthy donors. Looking at the study overall: Earlier results showed some 120 million unique TCR beta sequences derived from 150 million to 200 million T cells.

PCR primers comprised 60 Vbeta and 13 Jbeta primers. The repertoire was sequenced with immunoSEQ multiplex PCR; TCRdb's copy has only in-frame clones and lacks some. The sample contains tens of thousands of clones, 55% to 75% of which appear only once. This CDR3 comprises 15 residues. Trimming pared 1 base from V and 0 bases from J, leaving 7 bases between. CDR1 and CDR2 from the germline V gene are SGHTA and FQGNSA. General observations from the study: What a later analysis showed was that several of the most significant clusters appeared linked to common viral pathogens. Rare TCR sequences predominated, though certain public TCRs were found in many donors. Sequencing probably produced one cluster of sequence variants that were highly shared.

A single count supports this clone. Its specificity is not known. Sequencing used PBMCs. The chain employs TRBV7-2 and TRBJ2-1; no definite D call. The sequence was obtained from a woman in her 30s in good health and CMV-seronegative. CDR3 region: CASSLVRNSYNEQFF. The CDR3 coding sequence is TGTGCCAGCAGCTTAGTCAGAAACTCCTACAATGAGCAGTTCTTC.